This entry features one TCR beta chain sequence. The sequencing template was cDNA reverse transcribed from extracted RNA. Profiled with immunoSEQ multiplex PCR; TCRdb holds only in-frame clones, not every one. The repertoire holds under 70,000 clones, about 96% seen once, with roughly 25% in the top ten. The CDR3 runs to 15 residues. Germline CDR1 is SNHLY and CDR2 is FYNNEI. The germline V and J ends were trimmed by 7 bases and 4 bases, with 17 bases remaining between them. This record belongs to a study of CD8+ T cells in alopecia areata. The overall study: The duration of tofacitinib was 6 to 18 months, with 6 months off drug afterward.

The TCR sequence derives from a human donor with alopecia areata. This specimen was CD8+ T cells sorted from blood, taken at week 0. The V and J genes are TRBV2 and TRBJ2-1; D might be TRBD2 (7 bases). The CDR3 reads CASKIGRGAYNEQFF. CDR3 nucleotides: TGTGCCAGCAAGATTGGACGGGGGGCTTACAATGAGCAGTTCTTC.